This T cell receptor beta chain was recovered during a study of blood T cell repertoires in COVID-19. Overall study: Samples representing acute and convalescent COVID-19 were sourced from the United States, Italy and Spain. PBMCs, B-cell-depleted T cells, or T cells provided the cDNA or gDNA that made up the material.

Per the original methods: Quantification of nucleated cells was approximated via reference gene primer amplification. The table came from immunoSEQ multiplex PCR; TCRdb's copy has only in-frame clones and leaves some out. From that table come the V and J calls and clone size; the DNA was used to work out D and trimming. The data hold some 490,000 clones, with around 85% observed a single time. V lost 5 bases and J lost 2, with 12 bases in between. The CDR3 has 15 amino acids. Germline V lookup: CDR1 MDHEN, CDR2 SYDVKM. The V and J genes are TRBV28 and TRBJ2-2; D remains unclear. What was sequenced was peripheral blood. The receptor's source is a human donor in a cohort sampled during active COVID-19. The DNA for the CDR3 is TGTGCCAGCAGTCCGCATGCACTAAACACCGGGGAGCTGTTTTTT. Protein: CASSPHALNTGELFF.